This T cell receptor beta chain was sequenced in a study of OX40 agonist ivuxolimab in advanced cancers. Study background: While on treatment, patients had intravenous ivuxolimab at 0.01 to 10 mg/kg every 2 weeks.

A word on this clone: Its target is not known.

Some clones are missing from TCRdb's copy, which holds only in-frame ones; the method was immunoSEQ multiplex PCR. The sample yields tens of thousands of clones, approximately 88% seen once. Study-wide results and limits: Some of the lowest clonal expansion was seen in partial responders at 0.1-3.0 mg/kg. Antigen specificity remained undetermined for the expanded peripheral T cells.

Germline V gene sequence: CDR1 MDHEN, CDR2 SYDVKM. V was cut by 3 bases and J by 4 bases, with 13 bases left in between. The CDR3 totals 15 residues. The clonotype comes from an adult with an advanced solid tumor such as melanoma, head and neck, liver or kidney cancer. The chain is built from TRBV28 and TRBJ1-5; possible D gene TRBD1, 5 bases. The starting material was CD4+ or CD8+ T cells sorted from blood, obtained in a trial of the OX40 agonist ivuxolimab. In DNA form, the CDR3 reads TGTGCCAGCAGTTTGATGGGGGGACGAAATCAGCCCCAGCATTTT. Its protein product is CASSLMGGRNQPQHF.